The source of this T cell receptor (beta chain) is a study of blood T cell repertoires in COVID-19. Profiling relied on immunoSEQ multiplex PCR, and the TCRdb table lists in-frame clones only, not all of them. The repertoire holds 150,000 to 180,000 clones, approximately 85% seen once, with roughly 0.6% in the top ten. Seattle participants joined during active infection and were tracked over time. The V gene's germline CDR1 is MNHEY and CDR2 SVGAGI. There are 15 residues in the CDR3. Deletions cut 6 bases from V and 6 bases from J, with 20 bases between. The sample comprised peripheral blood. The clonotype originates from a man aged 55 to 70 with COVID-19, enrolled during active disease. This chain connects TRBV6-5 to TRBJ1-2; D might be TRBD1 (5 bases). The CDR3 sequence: CASSDPPPGRDGYTF. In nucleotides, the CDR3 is TGTGCCAGCAGCGACCCCCCCCCAGGGAGGGATGGCTACACCTTC.